The 10 T cell receptor beta chains reported below all come from one sample, sequenced in a study of response to subunit inactivated influenza vaccine. TCRdb recomputed calls from the RT-PCR reads with MiXCR, one row per CDR3 protein. The sample records around 540,000 distinct CDR3 sequences, 10% to 15% being singletons. Sequenced material: PBMCs from blood, taken on the day of vaccination. The receptors shown here come from a man in his forties or fifties who received an inactivated influenza vaccine.

The chain has TRBV5-6 and TRBJ1-2; 9 bases are shared with TRBD1. V gave up 2 bases and J gave up 2 bases; unmatched junction bases: 1. The CDR3 has 14 residues. Germline V gene lookup returns CDR1 SGHDT and CDR2 YYEEEE. This CDR3 reads CASSLQGANYGYTF. DNA of the CDR3: TGTGCCAGCAGCTTACAGGGGGCGAACTATGGCTACACCTTC.

The chain couples TRBV7-2 to TRBJ2-3; unclear D gene. CDR1 SGHTA and CDR2 FQGNSA come from the germline V gene. The CDR3 consists of 13 residues. V was clipped by 6 bases and J by 8 bases, with 15 bases between them. Written as DNA, the CDR3 is TGTGCCAGCAGTCACCCCCGCCCAAGTACGCAGTATTTT. This encodes CASSHPRPSTQYF.

This clonotype turned up a few times. V gene TRBV27 combines with J gene TRBJ2-1; perhaps TRBD2 as D (5 bases). V lost 4 bases to trimming and J lost 6 bases, with 22 bases between them. Per the germline V gene, CDR1 is MNHEY and CDR2 is SMNVEV (reference sequence). This CDR3 comprises 17 residues. The CDR3 loop is CASSSGSSPKKVNEQFF. The CDR3 nucleotides read TGTGCCAGCAGTTCGGGGAGCTCCCCAAAAAAGGTCAATGAGCAGTTCTTC.

The rearrangement links TRBV5-1 to TRBJ2-7, with no clear D. Trimming left V 1 base short and J 6 bases short, with 11 bases between. Germline CDR1 SGHRS, CDR2 YFSETQ. This CDR3 contains 13 residues. The CDR3 coding sequence is TGCGCCAGCAGCTTGAAAGATGGCGGCGAGCAGTACTTC. Translated, it gives CASSLKDGGEQYF.

The rearrangement joins TRBV4-1 to TRBJ2-1; either TRBD1 or TRBD2 may fit D (5 bases each). The V end was cut by 3 bases, the J end by 1 base, with 16 bases between. This CDR3 has 17 amino acids. Germline V gene sequence: CDR1 MGHRA, CDR2 YSYEKL. The CDR3 protein is CASSQFAGEGSYNEQFF. DNA for the CDR3: TGCGCCAGCAGCCAGTTTGCGGGCGAGGGGTCCTACAATGAGCAGTTCTTC.

The chain couples TRBV28 to TRBJ2-6, with a possible D match to TRBD1 (6 bases). Trimming shortened V by 3 bases and J by 0 bases, and 12 bases separated the two germline ends. There are 17 residues in the CDR3. Germline V gene lookup returns CDR1 MDHEN and CDR2 SYDVKM. CDR3 sequence reads: CASSLFRGISGANVLTF. CDR3 bases: TGTGCCAGCAGTTTGTTTAGGGGGATCTCTGGGGCCAACGTCCTGACTTTC.

The V gene is TRBV30, the J gene TRBJ2-7; tentative D call: TRBD1 (7 bases). With 2 bases removed from V and 0 bases from J, the gap between germline ends came to 11 bases. Per the germline V gene, CDR1 is GTSNPN and CDR2 is SVGIG (reference sequence). This CDR3 region has 14 residues. CDR3 sequence (DNA): TGTGCCTGGAGTCCAGGGGGGCACTCCTACGAGCAGTACTTC. Its protein is CAWSPGGHSYEQYF. Variable domain in full (rest from reference TRBV30 and TRBJ2-7): SQTIHQWPATLVQPVGSPLSLECTVEGTSNPNLYWYRQAAGRGLQLLFYSVGIGQISSEVPQNLSASRPQDRQFILSSKKLLLSDSGFYLCAWSPGGHSYEQYFGPGTRLTVT.

The chain combines TRBV6-2 or TRBV6-3 with TRBJ2-7; TRBD2 aligns across 14 bases. Trimming cost V 7 bases and J 5 bases; bases outside gene matches: 19. CDR3 length equals 19 residues. CDR1 and CDR2 from the germline V gene are MNHEY and SVGEGT. The CDR3 DNA reads TGTGCCAGCATAGGGATACCGGGACTAGCGGGAGAAAGGGGCCACGAGCAGTACTTC. Translated: CASIGIPGLAGERGHEQYF.

V gene TRBV7-8 combines with J gene TRBJ2-3; 7 bases map to TRBD2. V lost 4 bases, J lost 4 bases, and 11 bases stayed unmatched. CDR3 length equals 16 residues. CDR1 is SGHVS and CDR2 is FQNEAQ in the germline V gene. CDR3: CASSSRPAGVPDTQYF. DNA for the CDR3: TGTGCCAGCAGCTCACGGCCGGCGGGGGTCCCAGATACGCAGTATTTT.

This clonotype occurred many times. The chain couples TRBV6-2 or TRBV6-3 to TRBJ2-1; the match to TRBD2 covers 8 bases. From germline, CDR1 is MNHEY and CDR2 SVGEGT. The CDR3 totals 17 residues. V trimming: 2 bases; J trimming: 6 bases; junction bases outside the gene matches: 12. This CDR3 is CASSYSLAGRGVNEQFF. The CDR3 DNA reads TGTGCCAGCAGTTACAGCCTAGCGGGCCGGGGGGTCAATGAGCAGTTCTTC.